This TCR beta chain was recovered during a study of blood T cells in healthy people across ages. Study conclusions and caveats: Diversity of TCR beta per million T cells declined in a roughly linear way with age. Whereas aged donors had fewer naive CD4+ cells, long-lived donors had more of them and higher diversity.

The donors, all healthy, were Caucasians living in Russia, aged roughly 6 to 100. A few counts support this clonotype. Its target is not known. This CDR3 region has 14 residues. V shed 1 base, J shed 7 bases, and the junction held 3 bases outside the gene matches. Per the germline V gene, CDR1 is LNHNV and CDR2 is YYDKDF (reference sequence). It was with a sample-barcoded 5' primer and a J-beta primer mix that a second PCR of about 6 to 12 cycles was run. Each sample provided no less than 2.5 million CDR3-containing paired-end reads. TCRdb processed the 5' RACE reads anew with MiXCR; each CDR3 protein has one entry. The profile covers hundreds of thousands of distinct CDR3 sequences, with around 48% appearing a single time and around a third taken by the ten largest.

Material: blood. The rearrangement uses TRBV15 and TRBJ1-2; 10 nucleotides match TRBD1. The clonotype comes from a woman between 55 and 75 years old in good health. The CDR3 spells CATSRVRDRGGYTF. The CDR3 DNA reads TGTGCCACCAGCAGAGTCCGGGACAGGGGTGGCTACACCTTC.